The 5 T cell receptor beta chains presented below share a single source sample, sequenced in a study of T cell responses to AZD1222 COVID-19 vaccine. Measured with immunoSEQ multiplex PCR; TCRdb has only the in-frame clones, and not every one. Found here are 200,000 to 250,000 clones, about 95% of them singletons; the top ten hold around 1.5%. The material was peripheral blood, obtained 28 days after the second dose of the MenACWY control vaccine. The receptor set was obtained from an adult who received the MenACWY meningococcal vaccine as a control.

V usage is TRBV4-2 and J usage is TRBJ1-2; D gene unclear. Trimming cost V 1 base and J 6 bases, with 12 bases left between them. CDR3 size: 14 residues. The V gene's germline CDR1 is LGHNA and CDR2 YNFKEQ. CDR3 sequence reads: CASSQGSGFNGYTF. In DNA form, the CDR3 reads TGTGCCAGCAGCCAAGGTTCGGGGTTTAATGGCTACACCTTC.

As DNA, the CDR3 is TGCGCCAGCAGCTCACCGGGACTAGCGGGGGGGCACTCCTACAATGAGCAGTTCTTC. The encoded protein is CASSSPGLAGGHSYNEQFF. J is TRBJ2-1 and V is TRBV5-1; 16 positions match TRBD2. Germline assignment: CDR1 SGHRS and CDR2 YFSETQ. J was trimmed by 0 bases and V by 3 bases; bases with no gene match: 6. The CDR3 contains 19 residues.

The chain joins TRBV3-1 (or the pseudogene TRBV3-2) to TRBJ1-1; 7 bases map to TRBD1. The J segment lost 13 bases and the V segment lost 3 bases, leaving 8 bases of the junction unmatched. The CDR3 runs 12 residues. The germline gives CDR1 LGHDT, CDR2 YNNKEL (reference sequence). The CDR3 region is CASSHGGQFVFF. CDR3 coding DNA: TGTGCCAGCAGCCATGGGGGACAGTTCGTTTTCTTT.

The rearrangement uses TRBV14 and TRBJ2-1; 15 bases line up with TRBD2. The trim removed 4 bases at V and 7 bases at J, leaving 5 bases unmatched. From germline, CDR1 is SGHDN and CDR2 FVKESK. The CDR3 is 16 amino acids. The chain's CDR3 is CASSRRTSGGANEQFF. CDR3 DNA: TGTGCCAGCAGCCGGCGGACTAGCGGGGGGGCAAATGAGCAGTTCTTC.

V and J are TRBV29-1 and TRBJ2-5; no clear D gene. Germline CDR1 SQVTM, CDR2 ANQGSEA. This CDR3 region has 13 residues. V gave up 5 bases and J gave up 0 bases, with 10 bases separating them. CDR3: CSVSDLYQETQYF. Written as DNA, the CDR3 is TGCAGCGTTTCAGACCTGTACCAAGAGACCCAGTACTTC.